The source of this T cell receptor beta chain is a study of blood T cell repertoires in COVID-19. Germline V gene sequence: CDR1 MNHEY, CDR2 SVGAGI. The CDR3 has 15 amino acids. V gave up 6 bases and J gave up 8 bases; unmatched junction bases: 12. Repertoires were generated with immunoSEQ multiplex PCR, while TCRdb's copy carries only in-frame clones and drops some. In the table there are about 350,000 clones, approximately 91% of which are singletons. Sequencing input: PBMCs or T cells enriched from blood (not recorded which). The J gene is TRBJ1-1, the V gene TRBV6-5; 10 nucleotides line up with TRBD1. The clonotype was recovered from a woman in her 30s who had been exposed to COVID-19. CDR3 sequence: CASSLQGTGAEEAFF. As DNA, the CDR3 is TGTGCCAGCAGCCTCCAGGGGACAGGGGCTGAGGAAGCTTTCTTT.